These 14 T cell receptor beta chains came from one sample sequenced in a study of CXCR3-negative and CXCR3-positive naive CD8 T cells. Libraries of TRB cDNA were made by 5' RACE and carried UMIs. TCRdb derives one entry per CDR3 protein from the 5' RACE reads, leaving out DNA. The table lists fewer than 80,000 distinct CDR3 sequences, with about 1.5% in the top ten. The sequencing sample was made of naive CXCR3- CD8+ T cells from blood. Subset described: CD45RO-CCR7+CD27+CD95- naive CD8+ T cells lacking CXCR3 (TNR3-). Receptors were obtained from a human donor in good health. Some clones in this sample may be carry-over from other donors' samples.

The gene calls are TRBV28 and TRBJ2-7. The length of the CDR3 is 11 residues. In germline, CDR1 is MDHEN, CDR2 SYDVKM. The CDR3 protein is CASSLGFEQYF.

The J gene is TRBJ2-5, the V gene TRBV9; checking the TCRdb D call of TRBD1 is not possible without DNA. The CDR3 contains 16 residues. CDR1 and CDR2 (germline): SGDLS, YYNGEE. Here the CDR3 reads CASSVDPGAIQETQYF.

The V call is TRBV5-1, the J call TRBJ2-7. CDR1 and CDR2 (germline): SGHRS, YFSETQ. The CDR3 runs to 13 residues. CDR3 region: CASSLFDSYEQYF.

CDR3 in amino acids: CSARDRRTGMNTEAFF. V is TRBV20-1 and J is TRBJ1-1; TCRdb gives TRBD1 as the D gene, but with no DNA this cannot be confirmed. Per germline, CDR1 DFQATT and CDR2 SNEGSKA (reference sequence). The CDR3 spans 16 residues.

The CDR3 loop is CASSTPGENIQYF. V is TRBV5-5 and J is TRBJ2-4; checking the TCRdb D call of TRBD1 is not possible without DNA. The CDR3 runs to 13 residues. Germline CDR1 SGHKS, CDR2 YYEKEE (reference sequence).

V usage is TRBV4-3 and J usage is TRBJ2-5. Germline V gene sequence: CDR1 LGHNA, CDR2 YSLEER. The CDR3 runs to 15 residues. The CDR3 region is CASSQDLRLQETQYF.

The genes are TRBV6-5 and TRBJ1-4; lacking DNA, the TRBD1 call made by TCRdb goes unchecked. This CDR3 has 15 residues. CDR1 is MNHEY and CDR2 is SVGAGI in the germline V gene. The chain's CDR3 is CASSTSTGTNEKLFF.

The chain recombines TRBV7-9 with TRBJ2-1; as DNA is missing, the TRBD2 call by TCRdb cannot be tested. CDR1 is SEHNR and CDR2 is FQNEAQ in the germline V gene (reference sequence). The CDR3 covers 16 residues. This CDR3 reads CASSLVEKRLVNEQFF. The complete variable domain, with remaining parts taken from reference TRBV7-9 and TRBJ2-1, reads DTGVSQNPRHKITKRGQNVTFRCDPISEHNRLYWYRQTLGQGPEFLTYFQNEAQLEKSRLLSDRFSAERPKGSFSTLEIQRTEQGDSAMYLCASSLVEKRLVNEQFFGPGTRLTVL.

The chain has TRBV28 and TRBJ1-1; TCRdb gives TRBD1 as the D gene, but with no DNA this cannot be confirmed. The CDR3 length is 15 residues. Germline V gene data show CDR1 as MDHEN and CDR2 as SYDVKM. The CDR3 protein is CASSSSQGRRTEAFF.

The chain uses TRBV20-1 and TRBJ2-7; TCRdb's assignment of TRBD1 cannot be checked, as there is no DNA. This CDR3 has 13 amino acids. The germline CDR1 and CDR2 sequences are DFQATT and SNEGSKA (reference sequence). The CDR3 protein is CSANSGTSYEQYF.

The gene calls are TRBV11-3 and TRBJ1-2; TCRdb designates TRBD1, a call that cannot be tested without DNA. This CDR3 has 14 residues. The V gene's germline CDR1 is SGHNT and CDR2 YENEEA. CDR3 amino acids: CASSHPRGGYGYTF.

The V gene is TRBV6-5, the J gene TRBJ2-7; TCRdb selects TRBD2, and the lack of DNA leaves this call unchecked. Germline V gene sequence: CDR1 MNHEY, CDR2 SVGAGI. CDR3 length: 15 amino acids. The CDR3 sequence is CASSYATSGVHEQYF.

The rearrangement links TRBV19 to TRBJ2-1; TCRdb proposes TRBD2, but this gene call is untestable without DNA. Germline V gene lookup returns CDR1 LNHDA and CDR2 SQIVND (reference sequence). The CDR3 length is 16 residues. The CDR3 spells CASTALVRGGYNEQFF. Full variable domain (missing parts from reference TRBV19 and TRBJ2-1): DGGITQSPKYLFRKEGQNVTLSCEQNLNHDAMYWYRQDPGQGLRLIYYSQIVNDFQKGDIAEGYSVSREKKESFPLTVTSAQKNPTAFYLCASTALVRGGYNEQFFGPGTRLTVL.

CDR3 loop: CASSVDSGTKLSRGYTF. This chain connects TRBV5-1 to TRBJ1-2; TCRdb reports TRBD1, a call that lacks DNA to check it against. The CDR3 length is 17 residues. Germline CDR1 and CDR2: SGHRS and YFSETQ. The variable domain in full, completed from reference TRBV5-1 and TRBJ1-2, reads KAGVTQTPRYLIKTRGQQVTLSCSPISGHRSVSWYQQTPGQGLQFLFEYFSETQRNKGNFPGRFSGRQFSNSRSEMNVSTLELGDSALYLCASSVDSGTKLSRGYTFGSGTRLTVV.